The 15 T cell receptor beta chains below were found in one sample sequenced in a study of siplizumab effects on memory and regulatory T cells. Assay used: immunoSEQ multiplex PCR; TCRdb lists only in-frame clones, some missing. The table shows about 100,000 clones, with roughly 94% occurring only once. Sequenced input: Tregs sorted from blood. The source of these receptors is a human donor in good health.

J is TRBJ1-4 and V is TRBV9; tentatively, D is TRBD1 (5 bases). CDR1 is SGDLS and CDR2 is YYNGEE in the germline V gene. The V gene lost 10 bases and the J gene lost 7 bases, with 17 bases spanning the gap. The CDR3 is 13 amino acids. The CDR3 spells CASSNPTGEKLFF. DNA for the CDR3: TGTGCCTCCTCAAACCCAACAGGTGAAAAACTGTTTTTT.

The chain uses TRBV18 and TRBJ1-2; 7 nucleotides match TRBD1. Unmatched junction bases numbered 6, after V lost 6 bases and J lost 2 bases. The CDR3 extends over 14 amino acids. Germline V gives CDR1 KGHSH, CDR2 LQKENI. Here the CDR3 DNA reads TGTGCCAGCTCGGGACAGAGAGTAAACTATGGCTACACCTTC. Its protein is CASSGQRVNYGYTF. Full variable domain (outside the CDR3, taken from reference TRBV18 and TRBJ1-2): NAGVMQNPRHLVRRRGQEARLRCSPMKGHSHVYWYRQLPEEGLKFMVYLQKENIIDESGMPKERFSAEFPKEGPSILRIQQVVRGDSAAYFCASSGQRVNYGYTFGSGTRLTVV.

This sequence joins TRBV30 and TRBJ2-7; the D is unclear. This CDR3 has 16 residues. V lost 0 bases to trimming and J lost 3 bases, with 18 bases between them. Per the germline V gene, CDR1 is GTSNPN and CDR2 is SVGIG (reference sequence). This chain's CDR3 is CAWSVLAEQSYYEQYF. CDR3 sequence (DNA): TGTGCCTGGAGTGTTTTAGCAGAACAGAGTTACTACGAGCAGTACTTC.

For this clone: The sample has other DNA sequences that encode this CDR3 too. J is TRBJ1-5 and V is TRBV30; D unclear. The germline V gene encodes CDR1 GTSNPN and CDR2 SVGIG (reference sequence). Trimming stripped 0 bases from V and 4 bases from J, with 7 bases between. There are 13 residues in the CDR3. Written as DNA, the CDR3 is TGTGCCTGGAGTGTACGAGGAAATCAGCCCCAGCATTTT. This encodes CAWSVRGNQPQHF.

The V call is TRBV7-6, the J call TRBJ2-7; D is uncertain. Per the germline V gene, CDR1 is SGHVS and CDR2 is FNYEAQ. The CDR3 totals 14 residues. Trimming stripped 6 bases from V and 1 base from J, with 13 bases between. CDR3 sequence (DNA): TGTGCCAGCAGGCCAACAGTTTTATCCTACGAGCAGTACTTC. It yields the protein CASRPTVLSYEQYF.

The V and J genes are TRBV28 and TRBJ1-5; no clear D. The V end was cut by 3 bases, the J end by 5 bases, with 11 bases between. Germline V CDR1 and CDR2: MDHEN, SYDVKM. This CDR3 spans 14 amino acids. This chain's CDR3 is CASSFLRGHQPQHF. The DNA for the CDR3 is TGTGCCAGCAGTTTCCTCCGAGGTCATCAGCCCCAGCATTTT.

The CDR3 sequence: CASIHSRALNTGELFF. Here the CDR3 DNA reads TGTGCCAGTATCCACTCCCGGGCATTGAACACCGGGGAGCTGTTTTTT. The V call is TRBV19, the J call TRBJ2-2; D not certain. V gave up 7 bases and J gave up 1 base, with 16 bases separating them. This CDR3 has 16 amino acids. Looked up from germline, CDR1 is LNHDA and CDR2 is SQIVND (reference sequence).

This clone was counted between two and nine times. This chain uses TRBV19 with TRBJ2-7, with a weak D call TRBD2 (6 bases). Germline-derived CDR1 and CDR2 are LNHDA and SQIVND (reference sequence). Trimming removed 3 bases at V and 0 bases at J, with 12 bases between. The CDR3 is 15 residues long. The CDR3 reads CASSIGGTLSYEQYF. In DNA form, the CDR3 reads TGTGCCAGTAGTATCGGAGGGACCCTCTCCTACGAGCAGTACTTC.

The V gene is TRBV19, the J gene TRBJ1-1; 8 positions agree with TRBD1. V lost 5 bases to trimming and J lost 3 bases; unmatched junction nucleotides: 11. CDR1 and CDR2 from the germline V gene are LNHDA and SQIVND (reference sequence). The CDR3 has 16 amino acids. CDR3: CASSFSRGRVDTEAFF. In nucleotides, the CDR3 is TGTGCCAGTAGTTTTTCCAGGGGGCGCGTGGACACTGAAGCTTTCTTT.

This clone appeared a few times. The CDR3 coding sequence is TGTGCCAGCAGCTTAGAAAGAGGGAGCGAGACCCAGTACTTC. This encodes CASSLERGSETQYF. V is TRBV7-6 and J is TRBJ2-5, with a tentative D call TRBD2 (5 bases). V lost 1 base to trimming and J lost 5 bases, with 11 bases between them. From germline, CDR1 is SGHVS and CDR2 FNYEAQ. The CDR3 length is 14 residues.

In DNA, the CDR3 is TGCGCCAGCAGCCGGAGCGGGAGGGCCGCCGGGGAGCTGTTTTTT. Protein: CASSRSGRAAGELFF. The chain carries TRBV4-1 and TRBJ2-2, with TRBD2 matching over 10 bases. V gave up 4 bases and J gave up 6 bases; unmatched junction bases: 5. The germline V gene has CDR1 MGHRA and CDR2 YSYEKL. There are 15 residues in the CDR3.

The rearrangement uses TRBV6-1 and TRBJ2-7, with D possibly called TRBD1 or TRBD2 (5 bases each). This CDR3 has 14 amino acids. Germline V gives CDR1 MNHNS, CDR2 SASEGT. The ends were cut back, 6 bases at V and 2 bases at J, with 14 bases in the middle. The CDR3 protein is CASRSGTVPYEQYF. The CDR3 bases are TGTGCCAGCAGATCCGGGACGGTGCCCTACGAGCAGTACTTC.

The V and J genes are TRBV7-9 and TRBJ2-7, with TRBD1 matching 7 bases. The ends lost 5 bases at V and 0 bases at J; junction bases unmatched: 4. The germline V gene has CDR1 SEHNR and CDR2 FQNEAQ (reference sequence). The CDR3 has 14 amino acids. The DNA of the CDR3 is TGTGCCAGCAGCACGACAGGGCACTCCTACGAGCAGTACTTC. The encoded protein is CASSTTGHSYEQYF.

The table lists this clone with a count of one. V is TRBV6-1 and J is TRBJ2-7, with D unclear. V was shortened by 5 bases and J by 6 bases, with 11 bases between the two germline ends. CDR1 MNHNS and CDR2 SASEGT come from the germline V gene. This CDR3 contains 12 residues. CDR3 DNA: TGTGCCAGCAGTTTGAAGGCGGCCGAGCAGTACTTC. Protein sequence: CASSLKAAEQYF.

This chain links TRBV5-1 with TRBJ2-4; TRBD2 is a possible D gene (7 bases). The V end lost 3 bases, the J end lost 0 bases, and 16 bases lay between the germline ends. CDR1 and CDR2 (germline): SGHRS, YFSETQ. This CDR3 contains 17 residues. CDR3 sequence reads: CASSSRGGGRAKNIQYF. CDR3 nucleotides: TGCGCCAGCAGCTCCCGAGGGGGGGGCCGAGCCAAAAACATTCAGTACTTC.